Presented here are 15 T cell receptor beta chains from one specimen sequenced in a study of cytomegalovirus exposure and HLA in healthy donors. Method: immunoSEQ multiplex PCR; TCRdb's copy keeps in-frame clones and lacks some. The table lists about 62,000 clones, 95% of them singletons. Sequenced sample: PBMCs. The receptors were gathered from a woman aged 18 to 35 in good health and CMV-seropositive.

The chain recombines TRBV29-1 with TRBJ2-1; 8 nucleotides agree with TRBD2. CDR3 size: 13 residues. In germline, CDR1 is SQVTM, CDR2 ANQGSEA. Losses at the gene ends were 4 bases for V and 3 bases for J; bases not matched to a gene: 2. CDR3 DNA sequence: TGCAGCGTTGCGCGGGGGGTCTACAATGAGCAGTTCTTC. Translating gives CSVARGVYNEQFF.

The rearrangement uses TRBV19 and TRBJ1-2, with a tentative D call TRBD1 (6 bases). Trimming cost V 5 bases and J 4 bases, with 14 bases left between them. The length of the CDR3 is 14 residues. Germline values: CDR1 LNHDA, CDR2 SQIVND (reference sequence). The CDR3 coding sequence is TGTGCCAGTAGTCCAAAGACAGGACCCTATGGCTACACCTTC. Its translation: CASSPKTGPYGYTF.

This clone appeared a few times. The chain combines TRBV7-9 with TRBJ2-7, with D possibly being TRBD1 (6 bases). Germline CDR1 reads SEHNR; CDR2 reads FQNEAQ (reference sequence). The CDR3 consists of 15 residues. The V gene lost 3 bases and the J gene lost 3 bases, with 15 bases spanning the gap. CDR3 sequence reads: CASSFGDIANYEQYF. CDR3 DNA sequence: TGTGCCAGCAGCTTCGGGGACATTGCCAACTACGAGCAGTACTTC.

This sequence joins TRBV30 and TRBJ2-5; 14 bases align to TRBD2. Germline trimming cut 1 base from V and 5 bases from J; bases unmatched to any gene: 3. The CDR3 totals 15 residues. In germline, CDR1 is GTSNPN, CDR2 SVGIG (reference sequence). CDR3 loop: CAWSGTSGRRETQYF. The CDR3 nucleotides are TGTGCCTGGAGTGGGACTAGCGGGAGGAGGGAGACCCAGTACTTC. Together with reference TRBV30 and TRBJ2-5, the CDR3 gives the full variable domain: SQTIHQWPATLVQPVGSPLSLECTVEGTSNPNLYWYRQAAGRGLQLLFYSVGIGQISSEVPQNLSASRPQDRQFILSSKKLLLSDSGFYLCAWSGTSGRRETQYFGPGTRLLVL.

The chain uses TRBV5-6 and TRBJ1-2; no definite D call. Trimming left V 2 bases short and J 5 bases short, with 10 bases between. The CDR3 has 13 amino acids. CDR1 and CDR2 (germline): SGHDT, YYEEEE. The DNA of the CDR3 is TGTGCCAGCAGCTTCTTCTCGCAGTATGGCTACACCTTC. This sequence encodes CASSFFSQYGYTF.

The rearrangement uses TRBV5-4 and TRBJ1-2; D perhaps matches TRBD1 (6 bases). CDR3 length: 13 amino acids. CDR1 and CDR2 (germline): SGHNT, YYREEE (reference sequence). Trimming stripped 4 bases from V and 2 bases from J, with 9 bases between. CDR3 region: CASSADRNYGYTF. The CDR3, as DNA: TGTGCCAGCAGCGCCGACAGGAACTATGGCTACACCTTC.

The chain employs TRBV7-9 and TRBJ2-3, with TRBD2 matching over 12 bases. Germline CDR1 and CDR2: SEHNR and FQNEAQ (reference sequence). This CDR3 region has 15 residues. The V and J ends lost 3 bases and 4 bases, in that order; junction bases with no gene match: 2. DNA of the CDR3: TGTGCCAGCAGCTTGACTAGCGGGGGACCAGATACGCAGTATTTT. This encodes CASSLTSGGPDTQYF.

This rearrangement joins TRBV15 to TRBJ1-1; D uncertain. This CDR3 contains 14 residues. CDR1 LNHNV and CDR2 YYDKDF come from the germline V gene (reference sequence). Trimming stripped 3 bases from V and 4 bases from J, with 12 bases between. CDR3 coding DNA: TGTGCCACCAGCAGGGATAAAGCGGCCACTGAAGCTTTCTTT. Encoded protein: CATSRDKAATEAFF.

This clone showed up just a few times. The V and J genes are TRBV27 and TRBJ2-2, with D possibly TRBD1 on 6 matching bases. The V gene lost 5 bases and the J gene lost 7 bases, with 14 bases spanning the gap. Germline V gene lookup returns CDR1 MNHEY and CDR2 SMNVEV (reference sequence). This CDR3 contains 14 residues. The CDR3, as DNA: TGTGCCAGCAGTGCCGACAGGAGAGTCGGGGAGCTGTTTTTT. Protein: CASSADRRVGELFF.

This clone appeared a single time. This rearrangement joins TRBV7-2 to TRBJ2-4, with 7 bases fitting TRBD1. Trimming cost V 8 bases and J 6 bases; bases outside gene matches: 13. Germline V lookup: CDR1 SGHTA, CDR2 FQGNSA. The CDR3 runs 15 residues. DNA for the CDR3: TGTGCCAGCTCTCGGACCCGATCAGGGGGAAACATTCAGTACTTC. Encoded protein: CASSRTRSGGNIQYF.

The CDR3 spells CASSLGTSAFTDTQYF. CDR3 nucleotide sequence: TGTGCCAGCAGCCTGGGGACTAGCGCATTCACAGATACGCAGTATTTT. The chain couples TRBV7-3 to TRBJ2-3; 10 bases are a match to TRBD2. CDR1 is SGHTA and CDR2 is FQGTGA in the germline V gene. V lost 5 bases and J lost 2; bases outside the gene matches: 7. The CDR3 totals 16 residues.

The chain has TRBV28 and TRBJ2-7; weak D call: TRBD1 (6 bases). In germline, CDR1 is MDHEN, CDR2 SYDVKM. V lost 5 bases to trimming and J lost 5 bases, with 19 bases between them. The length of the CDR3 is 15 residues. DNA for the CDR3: TGTGCCAGCAGTGGAAGCACAGGGTTGGGGGACGAGCAGTACTTC. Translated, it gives CASSGSTGLGDEQYF.

The CDR3 loop is CSVGMTRADTQYF. The CDR3 DNA follows: TGCAGCGTTGGAATGACTAGAGCTGATACGCAGTATTTT. The chain combines TRBV29-1 with TRBJ2-3; TRBD2 is a possible D gene (6 bases). V shed 4 bases and J shed 6 bases, with 14 bases lying between them. This CDR3 comprises 13 residues. The V gene's germline CDR1 is SQVTM and CDR2 ANQGSEA.

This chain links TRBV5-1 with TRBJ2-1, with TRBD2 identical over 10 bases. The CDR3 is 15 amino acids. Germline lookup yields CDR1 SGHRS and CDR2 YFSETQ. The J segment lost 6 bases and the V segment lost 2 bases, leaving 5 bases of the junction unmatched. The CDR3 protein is CASSFLAGVGNEQFF. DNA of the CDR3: TGCGCCAGCAGCTTCCTAGCGGGAGTTGGCAATGAGCAGTTCTTC.

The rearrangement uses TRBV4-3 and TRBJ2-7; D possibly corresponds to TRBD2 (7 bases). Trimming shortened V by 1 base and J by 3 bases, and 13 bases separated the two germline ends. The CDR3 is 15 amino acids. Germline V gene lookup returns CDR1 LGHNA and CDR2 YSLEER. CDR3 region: CASSQVGGANYEQYF. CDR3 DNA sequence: TGCGCCAGCAGCCAAGTGGGGGGGGCGAACTACGAGCAGTACTTC.